Listed below are T cell receptor beta chains from one sample, sequenced in a study of regulatory T cells in long-lasting Graves disease. TCRdb re-derived calls from the multiplex PCR reads in MiXCR, one entry per CDR3 protein. The sample consists of 510,000 or so distinct CDR3 sequences, more than 10% of them appearing once. Another study also made use of these data, one on T cells in Graves' hyperthyroidism and ophthalmopathy.

The material sequenced was peripheral blood mononuclear cells (PBMCs), taken at new diagnosis, from a patient treated with antithyroid drugs. These receptors all stem from a woman aged 25 to 39 with Graves disease. CDR3s include the opening cysteine and the closing phenylalanine or tryptophan. Fields, in order: V gene, clone size, D gene, J gene, CDR3 DNA, CDR3 protein. A D gene is named only where the DNA matches it firmly. Clone size appears in some rows only: once, few, many, or a class for an expanded clone.

TRBV6-2/TRBV6-3,few,.,TRBJ1-4,TGTGCCAGCAGTGAAAACAAGTACAGGGTTGGGGAAAAACTGTTTTTT,CASSENKYRVGEKLFF
TRBV28,many,.,TRBJ2-7,TGTGCCAGCAGTCACATCGAGCAGTACTTC,CASSHIEQYF
TRBV19,few,.,TRBJ1-2,TGTGCCAGTAGTATATCTGGACAACCTAACTATGGCTACACCTTC,CASSISGQPNYGYTF
TRBV4-2,.,.,TRBJ2-2,TGTGCCAGCAGCCAAGATGAGATCGGGGAGCTGTTTTTT,CASSQDEIGELFF
TRBV30,many,.,TRBJ2-2,TGTGCCTGGACGGGCAGGGCGAACACCGGGGAGCTGTTTTTT,CAWTGRANTGELFF
TRBV9,few,.,TRBJ1-1,TGTGCCAGCAGCGTTTCAAGCCAGAACACTGAAGCTTTCTTT,CASSVSSQNTEAFF
TRBV15,many,.,TRBJ1-4,TGTGCCACCAGCTCGTCCGGGGGGGTGGTTGAAAAACTGTTTTTT,CATSSSGGVVEKLFF
TRBV7-9,.,.,TRBJ1-1,TGTGCCAGCAGCGCCTCGGGTAACACTGAAGCTTTCTTT,CASSASGNTEAFF
TRBV10-1,many,.,TRBJ1-3,TGCGCCAGCAGTGAGGAAGGAGTATCCTCAGGAAACACCATATATTTT,CASSEEGVSSGNTIYF
TRBV2,many,TRBD1,TRBJ1-2,TGTGCCAGCAGTGACCGGACAGGGACCTATGGCTACACCTTC,CASSDRTGTYGYTF
TRBV10-3,many,.,TRBJ2-7,TGTGCCATCAGTTCCATTCCGTCTAGGTCGGACGAGCAGTACTTC,CAISSIPSRSDEQYF
TRBV12-3/TRBV12-4,many,.,TRBJ2-5,TGTGCCAGCAGTTTACAGCGGAGAGAGACCCAGTACTTC,CASSLQRRETQYF
TRBV24-1,.,.,TRBJ2-2,TGTGCCACCAGTGAACAGGGAAACACCGGGGAGCTGTTTTTT,CATSEQGNTGELFF
TRBV15,many,TRBD1,TRBJ1-5,TGTGCCACCAGCGAGGGGGCAGGGTCGGGCCAGCCCCAGCATTTT,CATSEGAGSGQPQHF
TRBV11-1,many,.,TRBJ2-1,TGTGCCAGCAGCTTAGAAGTCCTCAATGAGCAGTTCTTC,CASSLEVLNEQFF
TRBV28,many,.,TRBJ1-2,TGTGCCAGCAGGCGGCCGGCGGAGTATGGCTACACCTTC,CASRRPAEYGYTF
TRBV2,many,TRBD1,TRBJ1-2,TGTGCCAGCACAAAGACAGGGATCGATGGCTACACCTTC,CASTKTGIDGYTF
TRBV7-2,many,TRBD2,TRBJ2-7,TGTGCCAGCAGCCCACCCGGGACTAGGGACGAGCAGTACTTC,CASSPPGTRDEQYF
TRBV6-5,few,.,TRBJ2-1,TGTGCCAGCAGTTACATGGGGGCGCGGGGGCCCGTTTACAATGAGCAGTTCTTC,CASSYMGARGPVYNEQFF
TRBV19,many,TRBD1,TRBJ1-1,TGTGCCAGTAGCCCTTGGGAGGACAGGGGCCGGAACACTGAAGCTTTCTTT,CASSPWEDRGRNTEAFF
TRBV7-2,.,.,TRBJ2-1,TGTGCCAGCAGCTTAGGTCTCCCGCAGTTCTTC,CASSLGLPQFF
TRBV3-1,many,TRBD1,TRBJ1-1,TGTGCCAGCAGCCAAGGGACAGGCCCGAACACTGAAGCTTTCTTT,CASSQGTGPNTEAFF
TRBV7-3,.,TRBD2,TRBJ2-7,TGTGCCAGCAGCTTAACGGGGCGGCGGGAGAATAGGGACGAGCAGTACTTC,CASSLTGRRENRDEQYF
TRBV20-1,few,TRBD1,TRBJ2-1,TGCAGTGCTTCCGGGACAGGGAGATACAATGAGCAGTTCTTC,CSASGTGRYNEQFF
TRBV24-1,few,TRBD1,TRBJ2-1,TGTGCCACCAGCGGGGGACAGGGGAACCACAATGAGCAGTTCTTC,CATSGGQGNHNEQFF
TRBV19,many,.,TRBJ2-2,TGTGCCAGTAGTATAGACACCTCGAGGGCCCCCGGGGAGCTGTTTTTT,CASSIDTSRAPGELFF
TRBV4-1,many,.,TRBJ1-1,TGCGCCAGCAGCCGAAAGCAACGGAACACTGAAGCTTTCTTT,CASSRKQRNTEAFF
TRBV28,many,TRBD1,TRBJ1-1,TGTGCCAGCAGTTTGGGTTCAGGGGGCCCCACTGAAGCTTTCTTT,CASSLGSGGPTEAFF
TRBV6-1,many,.,TRBJ2-1,TGTGCCAGCAGGGGGGTATGGAGTGCCTACAATGAGCAGTTCTTC,CASRGVWSAYNEQFF
TRBV27,many,.,TRBJ1-2,TGTGCCACCGTGGGGGGGTCGCGAAACAACTATGGCTACACCTTC,CATVGGSRNNYGYTF
TRBV7-8,.,.,TRBJ2-7,TGTGCCAGCAGCTTGGGATCGTTCAACGAGCAGTACTTC,CASSLGSFNEQYF
TRBV6-1,few,.,TRBJ2-1,TGTGCCAGCAGTACTAGCAACTACAATGAGCAGTTCTTC,CASSTSNYNEQFF
TRBV6-2/TRBV6-3,few,.,TRBJ2-1,TGTGCCAGCAGTTACTATGCTCGGAAGCTTGAGCAGTTCTTC,CASSYYARKLEQFF
TRBV11-2,many,.,TRBJ2-4,TGTGCCAGCAGCTTGCACACAGGGTTAAACATTCAGTACTTC,CASSLHTGLNIQYF
TRBV7-7,many,.,TRBJ2-7,TGTGCTAGCAGCTTAAAAATCGACTACGAGCAGTACTTC,CASSLKIDYEQYF
TRBV3-1,few,TRBD1,TRBJ2-4,TGTGCCAGCAGCGGAAAGGACAGGGGCAATTTGGTTGGGAACATTCAGTACTTC,CASSGKDRGNLVGNIQYF
TRBV7-6,.,TRBD2,TRBJ2-7,TGTGCCAGCAGCTTACTAGCGGGACTACACAATGAGCAGTACTTC,CASSLLAGLHNEQYF
TRBV25-1,.,.,TRBJ2-1,TGTGCCAGCAGTGACATTGCCATTGCGGGATCAAATGAGCAGTTCTTC,CASSDIAIAGSNEQFF
TRBV10-3,many,TRBD1,TRBJ1-2,TGTGCCATCCAGACAGGGTTGTACTATGGCTACACCTTC,CAIQTGLYYGYTF
TRBV2,many,.,TRBJ2-2,TGTGCCAGCAGTGCCCAGTCCGGGTCCGGGGAGCTGTTTTTT,CASSAQSGSGELFF
TRBV20-1,few,.,TRBJ1-6,TGCAGTGCTAGAGATTTTTTAGGGGGGAATTCACCCCTCCACTTT,CSARDFLGGNSPLHF
TRBV11-2,many,.,TRBJ2-3,TGTGCCAGCAGCTTGGTGGTCCCCACAGATACGCAGTATTTT,CASSLVVPTDTQYF
TRBV28,many,.,TRBJ1-6,TGTGCCACCAGAAATGGGGGGGGTACAAAATCACCCCTCCACTTT,CATRNGGGTKSPLHF
TRBV7-2,few,.,TRBJ1-1,TGTGCCAGCAGCTTAGACTGGCCACAGGGTAAATGGGCTTTCTTT,CASSLDWPQGKWAFF
TRBV20-1,many,.,TRBJ1-2,TGCAGTGCAAGCTCGACAAACTATGGCTACACCTTC,CSASSTNYGYTF
TRBV28,many,.,TRBJ1-1,TGTGCCAGCAGTTTAGTGGGCTCCACTGAAGCTTTCTTT,CASSLVGSTEAFF
TRBV28,many,.,TRBJ2-7,TGTGCCAGCAGTTTAGCGGGGCGAGTCGACGAGCAGTACTTC,CASSLAGRVDEQYF
TRBV30,.,.,TRBJ2-7,TGTGCCTGGAGCCAAGACATATCCTACGAGCAGTACTTC,CAWSQDISYEQYF